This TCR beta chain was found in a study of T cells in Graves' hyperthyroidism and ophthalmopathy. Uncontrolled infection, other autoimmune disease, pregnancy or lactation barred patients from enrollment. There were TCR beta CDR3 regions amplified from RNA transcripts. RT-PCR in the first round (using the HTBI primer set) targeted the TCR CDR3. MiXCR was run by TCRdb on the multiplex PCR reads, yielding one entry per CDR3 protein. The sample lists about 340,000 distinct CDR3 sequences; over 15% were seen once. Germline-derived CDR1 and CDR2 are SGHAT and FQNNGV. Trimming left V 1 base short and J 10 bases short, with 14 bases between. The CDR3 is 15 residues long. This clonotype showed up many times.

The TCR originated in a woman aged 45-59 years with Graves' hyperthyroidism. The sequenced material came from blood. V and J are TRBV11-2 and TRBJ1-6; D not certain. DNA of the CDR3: TGTGCCAGCAGCTTAGTGGATCGGGGTGGCTCACCCCTCCACTTT. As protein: CASSLVDRGGSPLHF.